The 29 T cell receptor beta chains presented below share a single source sample, sequenced in a study of identical twins. TCRdb redid the calling of the 5' RACE reads with MiXCR, one entry per CDR3 protein. This table has roughly 470,000 distinct CDR3 sequences, roughly an eighth appearing once. In addition, the sample was reused for a study of yellow fever vaccine responses in identical twins.

The sample consisted of CD4+ T cells sorted from blood. These receptors all come from a woman under 30 in good health.

The chain couples TRBV7-8 to TRBJ1-2; D is uncertain. V was pared by 5 bases and J by 4 bases, with 8 bases between. The germline V gene has CDR1 SGHVS and CDR2 FQNEAQ. CDR3 length equals 12 residues. CDR3 DNA: TGTGCCAGCAGCCCGACCATCTATGGCTACACCTTC. It yields the protein CASSPTIYGYTF. Full variable domain (missing parts from reference TRBV7-8 and TRBJ1-2): GAGVSQSPRYKVAKRGQDVALRCDPISGHVSLFWYQQALGQGPEFLTYFQNEAQLDKSGLPSDRFFAERPEGSVSTLKIQRTQQEDSAVYLCASSPTIYGYTFGSGTRLTVV.

The chain combines TRBV6-1 with TRBJ2-7; 10 bases map to TRBD2. The CDR3 is 14 residues long. The ends lost 5 bases at V and 7 bases at J; junction bases unmatched: 8. CDR1 and CDR2 from the germline V gene are MNHNS and SASEGT. Here the CDR3 reads CASSRTGTSVEQYF. CDR3 nucleotide sequence: TGTGCCAGCAGTCGAACCGGGACTAGCGTGGAGCAGTACTTC.

This clonotype was recorded a few times. The chain links TRBV27 to TRBJ1-6; tentative D call: TRBD1 (5 bases). V was trimmed by 4 bases and J by 4 bases, leaving 14 bases between them. Germline V gene data show CDR1 as MNHEY and CDR2 as SMNVEV (reference sequence). The CDR3 has 16 amino acids. The CDR3 DNA sequence: TGTGCCAGCAGTTCGCCAGGGCGGTTTTATAATTCACCCCTCCACTTT. Translated, it gives CASSSPGRFYNSPLHF.

The V and J genes are TRBV5-1 and TRBJ2-1; TRBD1 matches 9 bases. The CDR3 is made up of 14 amino acids. V gave up 4 bases and J gave up 4 bases; unmatched junction bases: 3. Germline CDR1 reads SGHRS; CDR2 reads YFSETQ. The CDR3: CASSMGTGYNEQFF. In DNA, the CDR3 is TGCGCCAGCAGCATGGGGACAGGGTACAATGAGCAGTTCTTC.

This rearrangement joins TRBV12-3 or TRBV12-4 to TRBJ1-1, with D tentatively TRBD1 (5 bases). CDR3 size: 14 residues. The germline V and J ends were trimmed by 3 bases and 6 bases, with 14 bases remaining between them. DNA for the CDR3: TGTGCCAGCAGTTTGGCGCAGGGAGGCCCTGAAGCTTTCTTT. It yields the protein CASSLAQGGPEAFF.

The rearrangement joins TRBV6-1 to TRBJ2-3; 8 nucleotides agree with TRBD2. The CDR3 is made up of 14 amino acids. V shed 7 bases, J shed 0 bases, and the junction held 3 bases outside the gene matches. Germline V gene data show CDR1 as MNHNS and CDR2 as SASEGT. DNA of the CDR3: TGTGCCAGCAAAGCGGGGGCTAGCACAGATACGCAGTATTTT. Encoded protein: CASKAGASTDTQYF.

The chain has TRBV9 and TRBJ1-3; 7 positions agree with TRBD1. This CDR3 is 16 amino acids long. Germline V gene lookup returns CDR1 SGDLS and CDR2 YYNGEE. J gave up 0 bases and V 0 bases, and 3 bases lay outside the gene matches. The CDR3 is CASSVGGQDSGNTIYF. CDR3 DNA sequence: TGTGCCAGCAGCGTAGGAGGACAGGACTCTGGAAACACCATATATTTT.

This clonotype occurred a few times. The chain links TRBV7-9 to TRBJ2-1; D remains ambiguous. CDR3 length: 13 amino acids. V lost 6 bases and J 0 bases, leaving 6 bases between the germline ends. Germline CDR1 reads SEHNR; CDR2 reads FQNEAQ (reference sequence). CDR3 bases: TGTGCCAGCAGTTACAACTCCTACAATGAGCAGTTCTTC. Encoded protein: CASSYNSYNEQFF.

V is TRBV4-1 and J is TRBJ2-2, with D perhaps TRBD2 (5 bases). Germline CDR1 MGHRA, CDR2 YSYEKL. This CDR3 comprises 15 residues. Trimming took 6 bases from V and 5 from J, leaving 16 bases between them. The chain's CDR3 is CASSSRESGTGELFF. The CDR3 coding sequence is TGCGCCAGCAGTTCAAGAGAATCGGGGACCGGGGAGCTGTTTTTT.

The chain combines TRBV20-1 with TRBJ2-1; perhaps TRBD2 as D (5 bases). V was clipped by 6 bases and J by 4 bases, with 19 bases between them. The CDR3 extends over 15 amino acids. Germline V CDR1 and CDR2: DFQATT, SNEGSKA (reference sequence). The CDR3 loop reads CSAPTKARVYNEQFF. The CDR3 DNA reads as TGCAGTGCACCGACCAAGGCGCGGGTGTACAATGAGCAGTTCTTC.

CDR3 DNA: TGTGCCAGCAGATTCACAGGGGGAAGTGATACGCAGTATTTT. Translation: CASRFTGGSDTQYF. This rearrangement joins TRBV27 to TRBJ2-3; 8 nucleotides agree with TRBD1. The CDR3 length is 14 residues. CDR1 is MNHEY and CDR2 is SMNVEV in the germline V gene (reference sequence). V was pared by 6 bases and J by 6 bases, with 8 bases of the junction left unmatched.

This clonotype showed up just a few times. This chain connects TRBV19 to TRBJ2-6, with D unresolved. Trimming cost V 3 bases and J 7 bases, with 13 bases left between them. This CDR3 comprises 15 residues. CDR1 and CDR2 from the germline V gene are LNHDA and SQIVND (reference sequence). In DNA, the CDR3 is TGTGCCAGTAGTATCCCATCCTTGAAAGCCAACGTCCTGACTTTC. Translating it yields CASSIPSLKANVLTF.

This clonotype has just a few counts. The chain employs TRBV7-2 and TRBJ2-5; perhaps TRBD1 as D (6 bases). The V gene lost 2 bases and the J gene lost 9 bases, with 13 bases spanning the gap. The CDR3 length is 13 residues. The germline V gene encodes CDR1 SGHTA and CDR2 FQGNSA. The CDR3, as DNA: TGTGCCAGCAGCTTAACTGGGGGCTCCGCCCAGTACTTC. Translated: CASSLTGGSAQYF.

The table lists this clonotype with a few counts. This rearrangement joins TRBV7-2 to TRBJ2-4, with TRBD2 matching over 7 bases. The V gene's germline CDR1 is SGHTA and CDR2 FQGNSA. This CDR3 has 16 amino acids. V was pared by 5 bases and J by 0 bases, with 7 bases of the junction left unmatched. CDR3 protein: CASSPLAELAKNIQYF. DNA of the CDR3: TGTGCCAGCAGCCCCCTAGCGGAACTAGCCAAAAACATTCAGTACTTC.

The chain combines TRBV12-3 or TRBV12-4 with TRBJ2-1; tentatively, D is TRBD1 (7 bases). The CDR3 loop spans 16 amino acids. V lost 4 bases, J lost 10 bases, and 23 bases lay in between. CDR3 amino acids: CASSSRTGQRGEEQFF. CDR3 in DNA: TGTGCCAGCAGTTCCCGGACAGGTCAAAGGGGGGAGGAGCAGTTCTTC.

The chain couples TRBV11-2 to TRBJ2-7, with a weak D call TRBD1 (6 bases). The CDR3 length is 14 residues. Germline V gene data show CDR1 as SGHAT and CDR2 as FQNNGV. With 7 bases removed from V and 7 bases from J, the gap between germline ends came to 20 bases. The CDR3 DNA is TGTGCCAGCAACCAGGGGACCCTCACGGGGGAGCAGTACTTC. Translating it yields CASNQGTLTGEQYF.

The chain links TRBV29-1 to TRBJ2-5, with TRBD2 matching 8 bases. Germline V gives CDR1 SQVTM, CDR2 ANQGSEA. V lost 7 bases and J lost 6; bases outside the gene matches: 10. The CDR3 is 13 amino acids. The CDR3 region has the DNA TGCAGCGCACTACCCGGACTAGCAAAGACCCAGTACTTC. Residues: CSALPGLAKTQYF.

This clonotype was counted only a few times. The CDR3 spells CSAQGASIYEQYF. The CDR3 coding sequence is TGCAGTGCCCAAGGGGCTAGCATCTACGAGCAGTACTTC. The rearrangement uses TRBV20-1 and TRBJ2-7; D may match TRBD1 or TRBD2 (5 bases each). Trimming took off 6 bases at V and 3 bases at J, with 15 bases between the two ends. From germline, CDR1 is DFQATT and CDR2 SNEGSKA (reference sequence). This CDR3 region has 13 residues.

V usage is TRBV5-1 and J usage is TRBJ1-4; D unresolved. Trimming shortened V by 6 bases and J by 5 bases, and 5 bases separated the two germline ends. The CDR3 runs to 11 residues. Germline CDR1 SGHRS, CDR2 YFSETQ. The CDR3 sequence: CASIRNEKLFF. The CDR3 nucleotides read TGCGCCAGCATTAGGAATGAAAAACTGTTTTTT.

This chain joins TRBV7-9 and TRBJ2-7; perhaps D is TRBD1 or TRBD2 (5 bases each). Between the trimmed V and J ends, which lost 5 bases and 1 base, there was a span of 15 bases. This CDR3 spans 15 amino acids. The V gene's germline CDR1 is SEHNR and CDR2 FQNEAQ (reference sequence). The CDR3 sequence is CASSRVVGESYEQYF. CDR3 DNA sequence: TGTGCCAGCAGCAGGGTGGTGGGGGAGTCCTACGAGCAGTACTTC.

The J gene is TRBJ1-2, the V gene TRBV20-1, with 8 nucleotides matching TRBD1. With V trimmed by 5 bases and J by 7 bases, 15 bases remained unmatched. The CDR3 runs 15 residues. Germline CDR1 and CDR2: DFQATT and SNEGSKA (reference sequence). The CDR3 DNA sequence: TGCAGTGCTCTGATTAACGACAGGGGCATAAGTGGCTACACCTTC. As protein: CSALINDRGISGYTF.

V gene TRBV5-8 combines with J gene TRBJ2-5; a weak D match, TRBD2 (8 bases). The ends were cut back, 3 bases at V and 5 bases at J, with 23 bases in the middle. From germline, CDR1 is SGHTS and CDR2 YDEGEE. The CDR3 sequence is 17 residues long. The CDR3, as DNA: TGTGCCAGCAGCTCGTGGGGCGGGGGGACAGCACGTGAGACCCAGTACTTC. Protein product: CASSSWGGGTARETQYF.

The chain employs TRBV12-3 or TRBV12-4 and TRBJ1-1; TRBD1 is a possible D gene (5 bases). V gave up 6 bases and J gave up 5 bases, with 10 bases separating them. This CDR3 is 12 amino acids long. This CDR3 reads CASRSEGTEAFF. The DNA of the CDR3 is TGTGCCAGCAGATCCGAGGGGACTGAAGCTTTCTTT.

This clonotype was seen more than once but under ten times. This chain links TRBV19 with TRBJ1-5; TRBD1 aligns across 12 bases. The CDR3 totals 16 residues. The V segment lost 9 bases and the J segment 6 bases; nucleotides outside the gene matches: 12. Per germline, CDR1 LNHDA and CDR2 SQIVND (reference sequence). The CDR3 here is CASRSGTGGFGQPQHF. The CDR3 region has the DNA TGTGCCAGCAGATCCGGGACAGGGGGCTTCGGTCAGCCCCAGCATTTT.

This clonotype was picked up a small number of times. This chain joins TRBV29-1 and TRBJ2-7; the D call may be TRBD1 or TRBD2 (5 bases each). The germline V gene encodes CDR1 SQVTM and CDR2 ANQGSEA. CDR3 length: 16 residues. V was trimmed by 2 bases and J by 1 base, leaving 18 bases between them. CDR3 DNA: TGCAGCGTTGAAATGTACAGGTGGGAGCATTCCTACGAGCAGTACTTC. It encodes CSVEMYRWEHSYEQYF.

This clonotype was counted ten times or more. The CDR3 protein is CSARRTDTQYF. The DNA for the CDR3 is TGCAGTGCTAGGAGGACAGATACGCAGTATTTT. The rearrangement joins TRBV20-1 to TRBJ2-3, with D uncertain. CDR3 length: 11 residues. The V and J ends lost 3 bases and 3 bases respectively, with 4 bases between them. Germline V gene data show CDR1 as DFQATT and CDR2 as SNEGSKA (reference sequence).

The chain is built from TRBV7-9 and TRBJ2-3; D may be TRBD1 (6 bases). V was pared by 5 bases and J by 2 bases, with 14 bases between. This CDR3 contains 15 residues. Germline CDR1 reads SEHNR; CDR2 reads FQNEAQ (reference sequence). CDR3 sequence (DNA): TGTGCCAGCAGCCTCGACAGGAGCATCACAGATACGCAGTATTTT. It specifies CASSLDRSITDTQYF.

CDR3 residues: CSQGDRGSPFSSYEQYF. CDR3 DNA sequence: TGCAGTCAGGGGGACAGGGGGAGCCCGTTTAGCTCCTACGAGCAGTACTTC. The rearrangement joins TRBV20-1 to TRBJ2-7, with 11 bases matching TRBD1. With 8 bases clipped from V and 0 bases from J, the junction kept 15 bases outside the gene matches. Germline CDR1 reads DFQATT; CDR2 reads SNEGSKA (reference sequence). The CDR3 length is 17 residues.

Many counts were recorded for this clonotype. The chain uses TRBV5-1 and TRBJ1-1; possible D gene TRBD1, 5 bases. The germline CDR1 and CDR2 sequences are SGHRS and YFSETQ. V gave up 4 bases and J gave up 0 bases, with 16 bases separating them. The CDR3 is 16 amino acids. The CDR3 loop reads CASSKGTWVMNTEAFF. The CDR3 DNA follows: TGCGCCAGCAGCAAGGGGACGTGGGTCATGAACACTGAAGCTTTCTTT.